Shown below are 11 T cell receptor beta chains from a single sample sequenced in a study of blood T cell repertoires in COVID-19. The assay was immunoSEQ multiplex PCR, and TCRdb's table has in-frame clones only and misses some. The sample lists 130,000 or so clones, about nine tenths seen once, with over 9% in the top ten. The sequenced sample consisted of peripheral blood. The receptors were gathered from a man over 45 with acute or convalescent COVID-19.

V gene TRBV6-5 combines with J gene TRBJ1-2, with D maybe TRBD1 (6 bases). The germline V gene encodes CDR1 MNHEY and CDR2 SVGAGI. CDR3 length equals 14 residues. The V and J ends lost 7 bases and 3 bases respectively, with 15 bases between them. Here the CDR3 reads CASTRDIGDYGYTF. CDR3 in DNA: TGTGCCAGCACCAGGGACATCGGTGACTATGGCTACACCTTC.

This clone was seen only a few times. J is TRBJ2-2 and V is TRBV18; TRBD2 agrees at 7 bases. The CDR3 is made up of 16 amino acids. With 2 bases clipped from V and 4 bases from J, the junction kept 7 bases outside the gene matches. Germline CDR1 reads KGHSH; CDR2 reads LQKENI. CDR3 sequence: CASSPIGLVVTGELFF. The CDR3 DNA sequence: TGTGCCAGCTCACCAATAGGACTAGTTGTCACCGGGGAGCTGTTTTTT.

The chain couples TRBV4-1 to TRBJ1-4; TRBD1 might be the D (5 bases). Trimming removed 3 bases at V and 4 bases at J, with 15 bases between. This CDR3 comprises 16 residues. The V gene's germline CDR1 is MGHRA and CDR2 YSYEKL. The DNA of the CDR3 is TGCGCCAGCAGCCAGAGGGGTTGGGGGGATAATGAAAAACTGTTTTTT. It translates to CASSQRGWGDNEKLFF.

This clone was seen once. The chain joins TRBV6-1 to TRBJ2-7; TRBD1 is a possible D gene (5 bases). Germline assignment: CDR1 MNHNS and CDR2 SASEGT. CDR3 size: 15 residues. The ends were cut back, 2 bases at V and 6 bases at J, with 17 bases in the middle. In DNA form, the CDR3 reads TGTGCCAGCAGTGAACCTTTTCCAGGGATCCCCGAGCAGTACTTC. Amino acids: CASSEPFPGIPEQYF.

The J gene is TRBJ1-4, the V gene TRBV4-2, with 9 bases that match TRBD1. V shed 2 bases, J shed 7 bases, and the junction held 11 bases outside the gene matches. The CDR3 length is 17 residues. Germline CDR1 and CDR2: LGHNA and YNFKEQ. CDR3 loop: CASSQFPPGQGGEKLFF. CDR3 DNA: TGTGCCAGCAGCCAATTTCCACCGGGACAGGGAGGTGAAAAACTGTTTTTT.

The J gene is TRBJ1-5, the V gene TRBV10-1; 10 bases agree with TRBD1. The CDR3 covers 13 residues. The germline V gene encodes CDR1 WNHNN and CDR2 SYGVQD (reference sequence). Unmatched junction bases numbered 2, after V lost 7 bases and J lost 5 bases. CDR3 protein: CASKGTGDQPQHF. CDR3 bases: TGCGCCAGCAAGGGGACAGGGGATCAGCCCCAGCATTTT.

In its sample, this clone was seen once. The genes are TRBV5-1 and TRBJ2-7, with a possible D match to TRBD2 (6 bases). The CDR3 loop spans 12 amino acids. V gave up 3 bases and J gave up 3 bases, with 7 bases separating them. The germline V gene encodes CDR1 SGHRS and CDR2 YFSETQ. This chain's CDR3 is CASSSGVYEQYF. CDR3 DNA: TGCGCCAGCAGCTCGGGGGTCTACGAGCAGTACTTC.

The J gene is TRBJ2-1, the V gene TRBV5-1, with 9 positions matching TRBD2. Unmatched junction bases numbered 6, after V lost 2 bases and J lost 6 bases. Germline V gives CDR1 SGHRS, CDR2 YFSETQ. This CDR3 has 15 residues. CDR3 in amino acids: CASSLTGLARNEQFF. Here the CDR3 DNA reads TGCGCCAGCAGCTTAACGGGACTAGCCCGCAATGAGCAGTTCTTC.

This chain connects TRBV5-1 to TRBJ1-2, with unresolved D. The CDR3 spans 16 residues. CDR1 and CDR2 from the germline V gene are SGHRS and YFSETQ. The V and J ends lost 3 bases and 4 bases respectively, with 19 bases between them. The CDR3 spells CASSSQGLAEAYGYTF. The CDR3 nucleotides read TGCGCCAGCAGCTCCCAAGGCCTGGCGGAAGCCTATGGCTACACCTTC.

V and J are TRBV5-1 and TRBJ2-1; TRBD2 aligns across 9 bases. Unmatched junction bases numbered 7, after V lost 4 bases and J lost 2 bases. CDR1 and CDR2 (germline): SGHRS, YFSETQ. The CDR3 is 16 residues long. CDR3 nucleotide sequence: TGCGCCAGCAGCCCGGAGGCGGGGGGGCCCTACAATGAGCAGTTCTTC. Its protein is CASSPEAGGPYNEQFF.

The count of this clone is one. V gene TRBV27 combines with J gene TRBJ2-7; possible D gene TRBD1, 5 bases. V was shortened by 4 bases and J by 5 bases, with 15 bases between the two germline ends. The germline V gene has CDR1 MNHEY and CDR2 SMNVEV (reference sequence). The CDR3 length is 14 residues. CDR3 loop: CASSYKRGRDEQYF. The CDR3 DNA reads TGTGCCAGCAGTTATAAAAGGGGAAGGGACGAGCAGTACTTC.